The clone carrying this T cell receptor beta chain has just a few counts. What it recognizes is unknown. Every HIV-positive participant received treatment in the United States. immunoSEQ v3.0 was run at survey level. Generated by immunoSEQ multiplex PCR, the TCRdb table keeps only in-frame clones and is missing some. This table has around 20,000 clones, 80% to 90% appearing once. Trimming shortened V by 3 bases and J by 8 bases, and 14 bases separated the two germline ends. Germline V gene lookup returns CDR1 SGHNT and CDR2 YYREEE (reference sequence). The CDR3 extends over 13 amino acids. These data are taken from a study of long-term antiretroviral therapy in people with HIV. About the study: When the earliest samples were collected, ART was typically delayed until CD4 counts fell.

Study results and caveats: Post-ART samples showed increased diversity that remained below transplant donor control levels.

This chain joins TRBV5-4 and TRBJ1-2; no clear D gene. The receptor was derived from a woman younger than 30 with HIV. Sample: unsorted PBMCs, taken 0.6 years after starting antiretroviral therapy. The CDR3 bases are TGTGCCAGCAGCTCATACAGCTATCTAGGCTACACCTTC. Translation: CASSSYSYLGYTF. Full variable domain (remainder filled in from reference TRBV5-4 and TRBJ1-2): ETGVTQSPTHLIKTRGQQVTLRCSSQSGHNTVSWYQQALGQGPQFIFQYYREEENGRGNFPPRFSGLQFPNYSSELNVNALELDDSALYLCASSSYSYLGYTFGSGTRLTVV.